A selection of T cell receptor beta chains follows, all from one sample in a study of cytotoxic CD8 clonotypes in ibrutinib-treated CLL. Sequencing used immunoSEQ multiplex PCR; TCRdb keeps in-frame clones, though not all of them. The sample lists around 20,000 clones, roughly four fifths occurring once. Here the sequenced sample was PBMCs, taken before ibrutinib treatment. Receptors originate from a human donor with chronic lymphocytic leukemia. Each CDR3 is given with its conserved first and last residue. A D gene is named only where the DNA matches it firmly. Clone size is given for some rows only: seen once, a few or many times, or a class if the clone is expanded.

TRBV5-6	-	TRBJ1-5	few	CAIRGWQPQHF	TGTGCCATTCGCGGGTGGCAGCCCCAGCATTTT
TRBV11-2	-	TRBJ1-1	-	CASSLDRLNTEAFF	TGTGCCAGCAGCTTAGACAGACTGAACACTGAAGCTTTCTTT
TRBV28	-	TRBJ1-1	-	CASRPPTGLNTEAFF	TGTGCCAGCAGACCCCCAACAGGGTTGAACACTGAAGCTTTCTTT
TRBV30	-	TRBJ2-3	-	CAWRARRGIGTDTQYF	TGTGCCTGGAGAGCCCGCCGAGGTATCGGCACAGATACGCAGTATTTT
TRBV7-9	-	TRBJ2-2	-	CASSPRGLAGSDTGELFF	TGTGCCAGCAGCCCCAGGGGGCTAGCGGGGTCGGACACCGGGGAGCTGTTTTTT
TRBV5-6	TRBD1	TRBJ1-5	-	CASSLSGRGNNQPQHF	TGTGCCAGCAGCTTGAGTGGCAGGGGGAACAATCAGCCCCAGCATTTT
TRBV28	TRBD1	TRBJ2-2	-	CASSPRTGYTGELFF	TGTGCCAGCAGTCCAAGGACAGGGTACACCGGGGAGCTGTTTTTT
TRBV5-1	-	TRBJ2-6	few	CASRLTGGSVSGANVLTF	TGCGCCAGCAGGTTGACAGGCGGATCCGTCTCTGGGGCCAACGTCCTGACTTTC
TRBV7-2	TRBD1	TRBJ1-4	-	CASSLVGRQGAQGEKLFF	TGTGCCAGCAGCTTAGTGGGTCGACAGGGGGCGCAGGGTGAAAAACTGTTTTTT
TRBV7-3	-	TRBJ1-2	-	CASSGQGVGYTF	TGTGCCAGCAGCGGGCAGGGAGTTGGCTACACCTTC
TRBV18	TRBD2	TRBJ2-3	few	CASSQGLAGVDTQYF	TGTGCCAGCTCACAGGGACTAGCGGGAGTCGATACGCAGTATTTT
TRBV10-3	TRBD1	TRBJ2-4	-	CAISPGQGLAKNIQYF	TGTGCCATCTCCCCTGGACAGGGCTTGGCCAAAAACATTCAGTACTTC
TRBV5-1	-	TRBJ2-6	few	CASSLQGLAGANVLTF	TGCGCCAGCAGCTTGCAGGGTTTAGCTGGGGCCAACGTCCTGACTTTC
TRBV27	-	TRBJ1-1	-	CASSLSGRGNTEAFF	TGTGCCAGCAGTTTATCGGGGAGGGGTAACACTGAAGCTTTCTTT
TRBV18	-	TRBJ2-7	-	CASSPTRGLEQYF	TGTGCCAGCTCTCCAACGCGGGGTCTCGAGCAGTACTTC
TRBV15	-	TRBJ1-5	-	CATSRDYLRENQPQHF	TGTGCCACCAGCAGAGATTATTTACGGGAGAATCAGCCCCAGCATTTT
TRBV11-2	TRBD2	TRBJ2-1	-	CASSLKTSGRMQFF	TGTGCCAGCAGCTTAAAGACTAGCGGGCGGATGCAGTTCTTC
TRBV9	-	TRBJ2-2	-	CASSVRTYTGELFF	TGTGCCAGCAGCGTCCGAACTTACACCGGGGAGCTGTTTTTT
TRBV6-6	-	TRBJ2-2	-	CASSNLGFTGELFF	TGTGCCAGCAGTAACTTGGGGTTCACCGGGGAGCTGTTTTTT
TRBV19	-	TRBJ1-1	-	CASRRQTLFGGEAFF	TGTGCCAGTAGAAGACAGACCCTTTTTGGCGGTGAAGCTTTCTTT
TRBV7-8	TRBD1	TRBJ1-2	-	CASSPQGTGAKPNYGYTF	TGTGCCAGCAGCCCCCAGGGGACAGGGGCTAAACCTAACTATGGCTACACCTTC
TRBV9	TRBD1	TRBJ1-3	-	CASSRDSSGNTIYF	TGTGCCAGCAGCCGGGACAGCTCTGGAAACACCATATATTTT
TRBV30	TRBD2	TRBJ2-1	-	CAWSLGGAINEQFF	TGTGCCTGGAGTCTCGGGGGGGCCATTAATGAGCAGTTCTTC
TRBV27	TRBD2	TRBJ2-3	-	CASSTRLAGGNTQYF	TGTGCCAGCAGTACCCGACTAGCGGGGGGCAATACGCAGTATTTT
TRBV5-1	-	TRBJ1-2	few	CASSARGGDGYTF	TGCGCCAGCAGCGCCCGGGGGGGTGATGGCTACACCTTC
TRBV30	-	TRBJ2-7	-	CAWSAPGPLSYEQYF	TGTGCCTGGAGTGCACCGGGACCCTTATCCTACGAGCAGTACTTC
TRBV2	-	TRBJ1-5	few	CASSGTNQPQHF	TGTGCCAGCAGTGGAACTAATCAGCCCCAGCATTTT
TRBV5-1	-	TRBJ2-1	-	CASSLGGRLDNEQFF	TGCGCCAGCAGCTTGGGTGGGAGACTAGACAATGAGCAGTTCTTC
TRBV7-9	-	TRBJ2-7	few	CASSPGYEQYF	TGTGCCAGCAGCCCAGGGTACGAGCAGTACTTC
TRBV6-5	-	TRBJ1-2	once	CASTPRGGHYGYTF	TGTGCCAGCACCCCTCGTGGGGGGCACTATGGCTACACCTTC
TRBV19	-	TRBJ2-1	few	CASISPREGAFF	TGTGCCAGTATTTCCCCAAGGGAGGGGGCTTTCTTC
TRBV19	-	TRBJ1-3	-	CASSPRGRTGNTIYF	TGTGCCAGTAGTCCCAGGGGTCGGACTGGAAACACCATATATTTT
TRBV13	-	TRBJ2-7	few	CASSLGGEQYF	TGTGCCAGCAGCTTAGGAGGCGAGCAGTACTTC
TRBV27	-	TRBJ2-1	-	CASSFGGQSYNEQFF	TGTGCCAGCAGTTTCGGGGGACAGAGTTACAATGAGCAGTTCTTC
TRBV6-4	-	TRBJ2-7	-	CASSEDGSGYEQYF	TGTGCCAGCAGTGAGGACGGGAGTGGGTACGAGCAGTACTTC
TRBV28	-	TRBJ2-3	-	CASSFPLRTSADTQYF	TGTGCCAGCAGTTTCCCACTCAGGACGAGCGCAGATACGCAGTATTTT
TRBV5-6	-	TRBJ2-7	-	CASSLSTAANPYEQYF	TGTGCCAGCAGCTTATCTACAGCCGCCAACCCATACGAGCAGTACTTC
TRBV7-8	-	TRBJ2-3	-	CASTKRWGTDTQYF	TGTGCCAGCACAAAACGGTGGGGCACAGATACGCAGTATTTT
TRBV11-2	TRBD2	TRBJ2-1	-	CASSAQGTSVNEQFF	TGTGCCAGCAGCGCCCAAGGGACTAGCGTCAATGAGCAGTTCTTC
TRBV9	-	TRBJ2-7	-	CASSVGSGTGDYEQYF	TGTGCCAGCAGCGTAGGTTCGGGGACGGGAGACTACGAGCAGTACTTC